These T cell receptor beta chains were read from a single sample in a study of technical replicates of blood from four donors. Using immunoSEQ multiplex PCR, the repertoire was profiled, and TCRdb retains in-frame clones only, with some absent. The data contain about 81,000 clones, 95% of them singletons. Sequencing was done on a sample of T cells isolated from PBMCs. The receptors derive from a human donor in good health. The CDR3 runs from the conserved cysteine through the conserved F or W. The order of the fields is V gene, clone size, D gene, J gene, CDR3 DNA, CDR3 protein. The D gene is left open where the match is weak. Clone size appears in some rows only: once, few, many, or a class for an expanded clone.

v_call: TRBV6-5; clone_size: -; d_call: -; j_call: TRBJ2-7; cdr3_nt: TGTGCCAGCAGTAGATCAGGGGACGACGAGCAGTACTTC; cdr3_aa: CASSRSGDDEQYF
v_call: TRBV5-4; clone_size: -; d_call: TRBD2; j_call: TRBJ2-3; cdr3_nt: TGTGCCAGCAGCTTGGGCGGGAGAGTCACAGATACGCAGTATTTT; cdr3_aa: CASSLGGRVTDTQYF
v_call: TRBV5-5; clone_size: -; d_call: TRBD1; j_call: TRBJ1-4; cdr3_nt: TGTGCCAGCAGCTTGCAAACAGGGGCGTGGATTACTAATGAAAAACTGTTTTTT; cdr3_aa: CASSLQTGAWITNEKLFF
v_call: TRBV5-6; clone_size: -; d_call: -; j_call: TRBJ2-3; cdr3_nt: TGTGCCAGCAGCTTGGGAGGGACTGTACAAGGGGATACGCAGTATTTT; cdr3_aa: CASSLGGTVQGDTQYF
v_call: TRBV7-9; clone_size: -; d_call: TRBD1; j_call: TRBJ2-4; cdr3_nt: TGTGCCAGCAGCCCTACAGGGGTGGAAAACATTCAGTACTTC; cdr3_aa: CASSPTGVENIQYF
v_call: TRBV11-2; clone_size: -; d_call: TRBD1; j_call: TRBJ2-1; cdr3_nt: TGTGCCAGCAGCTTAGCAAGGGGGCGGGAGCAGTTCTTC; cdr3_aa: CASSLARGREQFF
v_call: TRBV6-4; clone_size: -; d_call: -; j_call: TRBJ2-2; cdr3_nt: TGTGCCAGCAGTGACGTATCAGGGAACACCGGGGAGCTGTTTTTT; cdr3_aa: CASSDVSGNTGELFF
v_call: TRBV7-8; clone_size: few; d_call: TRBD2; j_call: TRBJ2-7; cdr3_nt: TGTGCCAGCAGCCACGATAGTGGGACTAGCAGGGCCTACGAGCAGTACTTC; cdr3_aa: CASSHDSGTSRAYEQYF
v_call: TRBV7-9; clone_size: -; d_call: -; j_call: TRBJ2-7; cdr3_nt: TGTGCCAGCAGCTTAGGGGGGCAGTCCTACGAGCAGTACTTC; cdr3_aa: CASSLGGQSYEQYF
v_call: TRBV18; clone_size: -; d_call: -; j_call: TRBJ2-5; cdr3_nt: TGTGCCAGCTCACCGCCCGAGGAGACCCAGTACTTC; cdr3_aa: CASSPPEETQYF
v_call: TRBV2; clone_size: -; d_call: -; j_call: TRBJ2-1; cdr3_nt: TGTGCCAGCAGTGAGACAGCTCAGGTCGAGCAGTTCTTC; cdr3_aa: CASSETAQVEQFF
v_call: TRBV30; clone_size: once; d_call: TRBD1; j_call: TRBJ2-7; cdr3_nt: TGTGCCTGGAGTGCCGGGACAGCATACTACGAGCAGTACTTC; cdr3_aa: CAWSAGTAYYEQYF
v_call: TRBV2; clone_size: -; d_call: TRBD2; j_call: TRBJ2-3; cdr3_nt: TGTGCCAGCAGTGAAATGACTAGCGTAGATACGCAGTATTTT; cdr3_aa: CASSEMTSVDTQYF
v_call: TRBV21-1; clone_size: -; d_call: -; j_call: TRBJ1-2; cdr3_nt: TGTGCCAGCAGCAAAGTTTGGCAGGGGGAAGGAGGCTACACCTTC; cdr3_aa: CASSKVWQGEGGYTF
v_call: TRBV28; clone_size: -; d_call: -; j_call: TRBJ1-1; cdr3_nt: TGTGCCAGCAGTTTACCCCTCGGGGGGAGGACTGAAGCTTTCTTT; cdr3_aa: CASSLPLGGRTEAFF
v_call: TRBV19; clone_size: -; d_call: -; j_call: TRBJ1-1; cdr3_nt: TGTGCCAGTAGTATAGATTCGTGGAGCATCACTGAAGCTTTCTTT; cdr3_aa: CASSIDSWSITEAFF
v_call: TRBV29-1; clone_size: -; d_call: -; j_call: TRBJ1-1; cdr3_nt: TGCAGCGTTGACCAAATCGGGGGTACCGAAGCTTTCTTT; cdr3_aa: CSVDQIGGTEAFF
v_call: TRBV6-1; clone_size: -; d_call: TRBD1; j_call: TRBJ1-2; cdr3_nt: TGTGCCAGCAGTGCCAACGAAAGGGGGCGTGGCTATGGCTACACCTTC; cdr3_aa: CASSANERGRGYGYTF
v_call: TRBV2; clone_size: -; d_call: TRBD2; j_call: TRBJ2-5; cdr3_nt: TGTGCCAGCAGTGAATTAGCGGGAGTCCTAGAGACCCAGTACTTC; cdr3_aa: CASSELAGVLETQYF
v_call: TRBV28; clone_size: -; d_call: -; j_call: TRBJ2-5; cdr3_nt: TGTGCCAGCAGTTTACCACTTGAAGAGACCCAGTACTTC; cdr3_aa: CASSLPLEETQYF
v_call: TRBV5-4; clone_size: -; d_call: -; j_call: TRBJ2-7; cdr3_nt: TGTGCCAGCAGCTCCCCCGGGACTGGGACCTACGAGCAGTACTTC; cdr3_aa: CASSSPGTGTYEQYF
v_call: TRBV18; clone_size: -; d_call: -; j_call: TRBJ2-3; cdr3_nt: TGTGCCAGCTCCTGGGGAGACACAGATACGCAGTATTTT; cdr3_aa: CASSWGDTDTQYF
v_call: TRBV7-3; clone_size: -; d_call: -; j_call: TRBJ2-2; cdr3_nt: TGTGCCAGCAGCTTAAGGGCATCCCTCGGCGGGGAGCTGTTTTTT; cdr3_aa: CASSLRASLGGELFF